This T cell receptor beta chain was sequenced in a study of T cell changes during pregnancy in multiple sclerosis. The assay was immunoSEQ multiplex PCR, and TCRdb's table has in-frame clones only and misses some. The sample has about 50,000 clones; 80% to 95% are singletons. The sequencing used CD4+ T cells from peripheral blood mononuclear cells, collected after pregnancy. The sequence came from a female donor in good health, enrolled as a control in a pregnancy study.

The CDR3 sequence: CSVATGNTIYF. In nucleotides, the CDR3 is TGCAGCGTGGCGACAGGAAACACCATATATTTT. This chain links TRBV29-1 with TRBJ1-3; D is unclear. CDR1 is SQVTM, CDR2 ANQGSEA, per germline. This CDR3 region has 11 residues. V was cut by 6 bases and J by 4 bases, with 7 bases left in between. The whole variable domain, remainder taken from reference TRBV29-1 and TRBJ1-3, is SAVISQKPSRDICQRGTSLTIQCQVDSQVTMMFWYRQQPGQSLTLIATANQGSEATYESGFVIDKFPISRPNLTFSTLTVSNMSPEDSSIYLCSVATGNTIYFGEGSWLTVV.